This TCR beta chain stems from a study of T cell clonotyping in hematopoietic cell transplantation (dated by TCRdb to the early 2020s). Study-wide context: Pretransplant recipient samples were obtained after cytoreduction. The study collected around 150 blood samples from about 40 consecutive transplant recipients and their related donors. Recruitment of patients was conducted between 2015 and January 2017, and follow-up was continued until late 2020 or death.

The immunoSEQ assay, a bias-controlled multiplex PCR using V- and J-specific primers, was used to amplify TCR beta CDR3 regions from genomic DNA. In a second PCR step, the CDR3 amplicons were tagged with a proprietary barcode plus Illumina adapter sequences. An Illumina MiSeq instrument was used for sequencing of the CDR3 libraries. The study's own analysis went as follows. immunoSEQ Analyzer 3.0 was used for export and quality control, with R Bioconductor and Immunarch used for downstream analyses. Repertoire metrics were calculated using only productive rearrangements within the normalized downsampled data set. In the normalized cohort, a clonotype counted as pathologically expanded if the clonotype was larger than 5 templates. Repertoire diversity was measured with the Inverse Simpson Index. To capture all clonotypes, CMV-specificity analyses were performed on the non-normalized data set. In TCRdb, the immuneACCESS table is reduced to in-frame sequences with V and J assigned. These tables do not hold every clone; where another copy was compared, an unresolved V gene accounts for under half, and the others remain unexplained. The D gene and trimming were derived from the DNA, and the V and J assignments and clone size from that table. The sample includes over 10,000 clones, with approximately 88% observed a single time. The ten top clones hold approximately 16% of the sample.

Turning to this clone: Its antigen remains unidentified. One base away there is no much larger clone; base qualities are not given.

Overall results and qualifications from the work: The sample size was limited, and CD4 and CD8 repertoire contributions could not be separated because cells were not sorted. Recipient TCR diversity fell after transplant, with pathologically expanded clonotypes rising progressively from day 30 to day 180. Broader TCR repertoire diversity after transplant was predicted by Inverse Simpson Index values from donors and from recipients before transplant. Only a small fraction of recipient repertoires overlapped donor repertoires, with over 95% appearing de novo at the given depth.

The label giving this sample's time point can be read as: recipient sample about 28 days before transplant, after cytoreduction. Blood from recipients was drawn roughly 28 days before transplant, then again at days 30, 100 and 180 after transplant. Using Nuclei Lysis Solution, genomic DNA was extracted from unfractionated peripheral blood mononuclear cells that were either fresh or cryopreserved. The CDR3, from cysteine to phenylalanine, totals 13 residues. The only DNA kept is the CDR3, 39 bases in frame from the first base. The CDR1 and CDR2 encoded by the germline V gene are SNHLY and FYNNEI. V and J are truncated by 8 bases and 4 bases respectively, leaving an intervening sequence of 14 bases.

The V and J segments used are TRBV2 and TRBJ1-2, and perhaps TRBD1 as D gene, on 5 matching bases. This sample comprised peripheral blood mononuclear cells, obtained before stem cell transplant. This TCR was recovered from a man between 60 and 75 years old with acute myeloid leukemia. Some clones in this sample may be carry-over from other donors' samples. The CDR3 protein is CASGDGPSYGYTF. The base sequence is TGTGCCAGCGGGGACGGGCCCAGCTATGGCTACACCTTC. The reference TRBV2 and TRBJ1-2 proteins fill in what lies around the CDR3, so the full variable domain reads EPEVTQTPSHQVTQMGQEVILRCVPISNHLYFYWYRQILGQKVEFLVSFYNNEISEKSEIFDDQFSVERPDGSNFTLKIRSTKLEDSAMYFCASGDGPSYGYTFGSGTRLTVV.